This T cell receptor (beta chain) is drawn from a study of chemoradiotherapy in HPV16-positive cancers. Study-level findings and limits: Only two HPV16-positive patients supplied the functional HPV-specificity definition. For HPV16-positive patients, expanding HPV-responsive T cells associated with longer recurrence-free survival.

Repertoires were sampled repeatedly during chemoradiotherapy. Looked up from germline, CDR1 is MNHEY and CDR2 is SMNVEV (reference sequence). The CDR3 consists of 16 residues. The protocol was immunoSEQ multiplex PCR, while the TCRdb copy is restricted to in-frame clones and leaves out a portion. The data show roughly 5,800 clones, around 73% seen once. Note on this clone: The antigen is unknown.

Sample collection occurred from a patient who underwent chemoradiotherapy. This chain links TRBV27 with TRBJ2-4; a possible D gene is TRBD1 (6 bases). This TCR was sampled from a human donor with HPV-associated anogenital cancer. The CDR3 coding sequence is TGTGCGACGCGAGTTTTGGGGGCGGGCCGCGGAAACATTCAGTACTTC. Translation gives CATRVLGAGRGNIQYF.